One and the same sample provided the 29 T cell receptor beta chains below, sequenced in a study of T cell clones after liver transplantation. Profiling relied on immunoSEQ multiplex PCR, and the TCRdb table lists in-frame clones only, not all of them. Altogether around 100,000 clones are present, about 86% being singletons, with the ten largest covering around 2.9%. Source: CD4+ T cells from blood, taken 45 to 50 months after liver transplant. The receptors here all came from a human patient who received a liver transplant. Some T cells may trace back to the graft donor.

The chain uses TRBV9 and TRBJ1-1; no clear D gene. This CDR3 contains 14 residues. Germline-derived CDR1 and CDR2 are SGDLS and YYNGEE. The V and J ends lost 0 bases and 2 bases respectively, with 8 bases between them. CDR3 sequence reads: CASSVGAINTEAFF. The CDR3 nucleotides read TGTGCCAGCAGCGTAGGGGCAATCAACACTGAAGCTTTCTTT.

The chain has TRBV7-9 and TRBJ1-2; the match to TRBD1 covers 9 bases. Germline values: CDR1 SEHNR, CDR2 FQNEAQ (reference sequence). The V segment lost 3 bases and the J segment 6 bases; nucleotides outside the gene matches: 5. The CDR3 loop spans 14 amino acids. This CDR3 reads CASSFTGGSDGYTF. The CDR3 nucleotides are TGTGCCAGCAGCTTCACAGGGGGCTCGGATGGCTACACCTTC.

This chain connects TRBV6-1 to TRBJ2-5; 7 bases are a match to TRBD1. Germline CDR1 reads MNHNS; CDR2 reads SASEGT. V lost 5 bases to trimming and J lost 5 bases; unmatched junction nucleotides: 5. This CDR3 has 13 amino acids. As DNA, the CDR3 is TGTGCCAGCAGTATGACAGGGACCGAGACCCAGTACTTC. This sequence encodes CASSMTGTETQYF.

CDR3 DNA sequence: TGTGCCACCAGCGCCGGGACAGCTAGCACAGATACGCAGTATTTT. Its translation: CATSAGTASTDTQYF. The V and J genes are TRBV15 and TRBJ2-3, with 7 bases fitting TRBD1. Germline CDR1 and CDR2: LNHNV and YYDKDF (reference sequence). The V segment lost 5 bases and the J segment 0 bases; nucleotides outside the gene matches: 5. The CDR3 length is 15 residues.

J is TRBJ1-6 and V is TRBV7-2; 10 bases are a match to TRBD1. V lost 1 base and J lost 3; bases outside the gene matches: 3. The germline gives CDR1 SGHTA, CDR2 FQGNSA. The CDR3 totals 17 residues. The CDR3 sequence is CASSLGRTGGYNSPLHF. The CDR3 bases are TGTGCCAGCAGCTTAGGAAGGACAGGGGGCTATAATTCACCCCTCCACTTT.

This clone was observed a handful of times. CDR3 amino acids: CASSLTRDRVFGYTF. As DNA, the CDR3 is TGTGCCAGCAGCTTAACAAGGGACAGGGTTTTTGGCTACACCTTC. The J gene is TRBJ1-2, the V gene TRBV7-3, with 9 bases identical to TRBD1. The germline V gene has CDR1 SGHTA and CDR2 FQGTGA. V dropped 0 bases and J dropped 7; count of bases not matched to a gene: 6. This CDR3 region has 15 residues.

This rearrangement joins TRBV6-1 to TRBJ1-4; weak D call: TRBD1 (5 bases). This CDR3 spans 15 amino acids. The V end was cut by 6 bases, the J end by 8 bases, with 19 bases between. Germline CDR1 and CDR2: MNHNS and SASEGT. CDR3 in DNA: TGTGCCAGCAGGGGCGACAGTGGGGTACGAGAAAAACTGTTTTTT. Encoded protein: CASRGDSGVREKLFF.

This clone was detected ten times or more. V gene TRBV27 combines with J gene TRBJ2-3, with 11 nucleotides matching TRBD2. CDR3 length: 15 amino acids. Per germline, CDR1 MNHEY and CDR2 SMNVEV (reference sequence). V was clipped by 7 bases and J by 3 bases; unmatched bases: 6. The CDR3 sequence is CASTRLAGTTDTQYF. CDR3 nucleotide sequence: TGTGCCAGCACTCGACTAGCGGGGACAACAGATACGCAGTATTTT.

This rearrangement joins TRBV5-1 to TRBJ2-2; 9 nucleotides align to TRBD1. This CDR3 has 15 amino acids. V shed 6 bases, J shed 3 bases, and the junction held 6 bases outside the gene matches. Germline V lookup: CDR1 SGHRS, CDR2 YFSETQ. The CDR3 DNA sequence: TGCGCCAGCACCGCCGGGACAGGGCACACCGGGGAGCTGTTTTTT. Its translation is CASTAGTGHTGELFF. Drawing the rest from reference TRBV5-1 and TRBJ2-2, the complete variable domain is KAGVTQTPRYLIKTRGQQVTLSCSPISGHRSVSWYQQTPGQGLQFLFEYFSETQRNKGNFPGRFSGRQFSNSRSEMNVSTLELGDSALYLCASTAGTGHTGELFFGEGSRLTVL.

The chain uses TRBV7-7 and TRBJ2-1; the D gene is possibly TRBD1 (5 bases). The CDR3 has 15 residues. CDR1 SSHAT and CDR2 FNYEAQ come from the germline V gene (reference sequence). V was cut by 1 base and J by 0 bases, with 7 bases left in between. Here the CDR3 DNA reads TGTGCCAGCAGCTTAGACAGGAACTCCTACAATGAGCAGTTCTTC. This sequence encodes CASSLDRNSYNEQFF.

V and J are TRBV19 and TRBJ2-3; possibly TRBD1 for D (5 bases). V was trimmed by 4 bases and J by 4 bases, leaving 15 bases between them. The germline gives CDR1 LNHDA, CDR2 SQIVND (reference sequence). This CDR3 region has 15 residues. The CDR3 nucleotides are TGTGCCAGTAGTACCTTCCAGCCACAGGCAGATACGCAGTATTTT. Translated: CASSTFQPQADTQYF. Full variable domain (outside the CDR3, taken from reference TRBV19 and TRBJ2-3): DGGITQSPKYLFRKEGQNVTLSCEQNLNHDAMYWYRQDPGQGLRLIYYSQIVNDFQKGDIAEGYSVSREKKESFPLTVTSAQKNPTAFYLCASSTFQPQADTQYFGPGTRLTVL.

V usage is TRBV10-2 and J usage is TRBJ2-7; D is possibly TRBD1 (7 bases). Germline V lookup: CDR1 WSHSY, CDR2 SAAADI. The V end was cut by 4 bases, the J end by 2 bases, with 15 bases between. The CDR3 is 15 amino acids. This CDR3 is CASSALTGTAYEQYF. The CDR3 coding sequence is TGCGCCAGCAGTGCCTTGACAGGGACTGCCTACGAGCAGTACTTC.

The chain links TRBV5-6 to TRBJ1-1; D gene ambiguous. Trimming left V 0 bases short and J 0 bases short, with 9 bases between. The CDR3 length is 15 residues. Looked up from germline, CDR1 is SGHDT and CDR2 is YYEEEE. In DNA, the CDR3 is TGTGCCAGCAGCTTGGTCATACAGATGAACACTGAAGCTTTCTTT. Translation: CASSLVIQMNTEAFF.

This clone is a singleton in its sample. The chain has TRBV7-2 and TRBJ2-7; no clear D. This CDR3 spans 14 amino acids. The V and J ends lost 3 bases and 3 bases respectively, with 12 bases between them. From germline, CDR1 is SGHTA and CDR2 FQGNSA. The CDR3 DNA reads as TGTGCCAGCAGCTTCCCCCCTTTAAACTACGAGCAGTACTTC. Its protein is CASSFPPLNYEQYF.

The chain is built from TRBV19 and TRBJ1-3; D remains unclear. CDR3 size: 17 residues. Germline lookup yields CDR1 LNHDA and CDR2 SQIVND (reference sequence). V was cut by 5 bases and J by 0 bases, with 17 bases left in between. CDR3 DNA: TGTGCCAGTAGTCCCTACACCGGAGGCGTCTCTGGAAACACCATATATTTT. Protein: CASSPYTGGVSGNTIYF.

This clone was seen a single time. The chain has TRBV7-2 and TRBJ1-5; D not resolved. The CDR3 consists of 14 residues. The V and J ends lost 8 bases and 1 base respectively, with 12 bases between them. Germline loops: CDR1 SGHTA, CDR2 FQGNSA. Here the CDR3 reads CASRTSGSNQPQHF. The CDR3 DNA follows: TGTGCCAGCCGAACTTCTGGGAGCAATCAGCCCCAGCATTTT.

J is TRBJ2-7 and V is TRBV5-4; possible D gene TRBD1, 6 bases. The CDR3 has 13 amino acids. From germline, CDR1 is SGHNT and CDR2 YYREEE (reference sequence). V shed 4 bases and J shed 2 bases, with 10 bases lying between them. The CDR3 DNA reads as TGTGCCAGCAGCATAGGGACACCCTACGAGCAGTACTTC. The encoded protein is CASSIGTPYEQYF.

V gene TRBV5-1 combines with J gene TRBJ2-4, with D unresolved. V was pared by 0 bases and J by 5 bases, with 9 bases between. The CDR3 runs 14 residues. CDR1 and CDR2 (germline): SGHRS, YFSETQ. CDR3 sequence (DNA): TGCGCCAGCAGCTTGGGCAGGACGGAAAACATTCAGTACTTC. The encoded protein is CASSLGRTENIQYF.

The V and J genes are TRBV27 and TRBJ1-1, with D unclear. Germline CDR1 and CDR2: MNHEY and SMNVEV (reference sequence). CDR3 length: 14 residues. Trimming pared 6 bases from V and 9 bases from J, leaving 20 bases between. CDR3 residues: CASSPTGSTRQAFF. CDR3 DNA sequence: TGTGCCAGCAGCCCTACCGGGTCCACGCGACAAGCTTTCTTT.

The genes are TRBV27 and TRBJ2-2; D is ambiguous. Deletions cut 4 bases from V and 2 bases from J, with 8 bases between. Germline lookup yields CDR1 MNHEY and CDR2 SMNVEV (reference sequence). The CDR3 has 14 amino acids. The CDR3 loop reads CASSWAVNTGELFF. For the CDR3, the DNA is TGTGCCAGCAGTTGGGCTGTTAACACCGGGGAGCTGTTTTTT.

The V gene is TRBV14, the J gene TRBJ2-2; D is possibly TRBD2 (5 bases). The germline gives CDR1 SGHDN, CDR2 FVKESK. With 0 bases removed from V and 5 bases from J, the gap between germline ends came to 19 bases. The CDR3 is made up of 18 amino acids. The CDR3 here is CASSQEGPLSVRTGELFF. CDR3 nucleotide sequence: TGTGCCAGCAGCCAAGAAGGCCCTCTTAGCGTCAGGACCGGGGAGCTGTTTTTT.

This clone was seen a handful of times. The CDR3 spells CASSSRTGTGANVLTF. The CDR3 DNA sequence: TGTGCCAGCAGCTCTCGGACAGGGACTGGGGCCAACGTCCTGACTTTC. The chain combines TRBV11-3 with TRBJ2-6; 8 bases fit TRBD1. Germline-derived CDR1 and CDR2 are SGHNT and YENEEA. The J segment lost 2 bases and the V segment lost 4 bases, leaving 4 bases of the junction unmatched. The CDR3 runs 16 residues.

V is TRBV29-1 and J is TRBJ1-1, with unresolved D. In germline, CDR1 is SQVTM, CDR2 ANQGSEA. Trimming shortened V by 3 bases and J by 2 bases, and 13 bases separated the two germline ends. The CDR3 is made up of 14 amino acids. DNA for the CDR3: TGCAGCGTTGATTTTGGCAGAACAAACACTGAAGCTTTCTTT. Its protein is CSVDFGRTNTEAFF.

The chain employs TRBV5-1 and TRBJ1-1, with D perhaps TRBD1 (5 bases). This CDR3 region has 15 residues. Between the trimmed V and J ends, which lost 4 bases and 1 base, there was a span of 14 bases. Per the germline V gene, CDR1 is SGHRS and CDR2 is YFSETQ. The DNA for the CDR3 is TGCGCCAGCAGCGCCAGCCAGGGTTGGAACACTGAAGCTTTCTTT. It yields the protein CASSASQGWNTEAFF.

This chain joins TRBV5-1 and TRBJ2-2; TRBD2 agrees at 7 bases. CDR1 is SGHRS, CDR2 YFSETQ, per germline. This CDR3 contains 14 residues. The V segment lost 4 bases and the J segment 5 bases; nucleotides outside the gene matches: 5. The CDR3 DNA reads as TGCGCCAGCAGCGTTGGACTAGAGACCGGGGAGCTGTTTTTT. Its translation is CASSVGLETGELFF.

This chain connects TRBV5-6 to TRBJ1-2, with a weak D call TRBD1 (5 bases). Germline V gives CDR1 SGHDT, CDR2 YYEEEE. V was pared by 1 base and J by 4 bases, with 11 bases between. This CDR3 is 14 amino acids long. CDR3 loop: CASSLTGRGYGYTF. The CDR3 bases are TGTGCCAGCAGCTTGACAGGTCGAGGCTATGGCTACACCTTC.

The chain links TRBV5-1 to TRBJ2-1; 8 nucleotides agree with TRBD1. J was trimmed by 9 bases and V by 0 bases; bases with no gene match: 8. There are 15 residues in the CDR3. In germline, CDR1 is SGHRS, CDR2 YFSETQ. The CDR3, as DNA: TGCGCCAGCAGCTTGGTCGGACAGGGTAAAGGTGAGCAGTTCTTC. It encodes CASSLVGQGKGEQFF.

This clone showed up just once. V gene TRBV18 combines with J gene TRBJ2-7; a possible D gene is TRBD2 (5 bases). The CDR3 is 15 residues long. Trimming removed 2 bases at V and 3 bases at J, with 14 bases between. CDR1 and CDR2 (germline): KGHSH, LQKENI. The CDR3 sequence is CASSPEDGDFYEQYF. CDR3 coding DNA: TGTGCCAGCTCACCAGAGGACGGGGATTTCTACGAGCAGTACTTC.

This chain joins TRBV5-1 and TRBJ1-1, with D tentatively TRBD1 (5 bases). CDR3 length: 16 residues. Germline assignment: CDR1 SGHRS and CDR2 YFSETQ. Trimming pared 4 bases from V and 1 base from J, leaving 17 bases between. CDR3 region: CASSPLVDTSNTEAFF. CDR3 coding DNA: TGCGCCAGCAGCCCGCTGGTGGACACCTCGAACACTGAAGCTTTCTTT.